Detailed here is one T cell receptor beta chain. The source of the sample is a study of cytomegalovirus exposure and HLA in healthy donors. Germline CDR1 and CDR2: MDHEN and SYDVKM. The CDR3 has 13 amino acids. V was cut by 7 bases and J by 1 base, with 9 bases left in between. PCR employed 60 Vbeta and 13 Jbeta primers. The protocol was immunoSEQ multiplex PCR, while the TCRdb copy is restricted to in-frame clones and leaves out a portion. The repertoire consists of about 190,000 clones, with more than 75% occurring once and the leading ten covering approximately 2%. V and J are TRBV28 and TRBJ2-3; unclear D gene. The sequence was collected from a woman aged 18-35 years in good health and CMV-seronegative. Material for sequencing was PBMCs. CDR3 sequence reads: CASIRSGTDTQYF. CDR3 nucleotides: TGTGCCAGCATTAGAAGCGGCACAGATACGCAGTATTTT.